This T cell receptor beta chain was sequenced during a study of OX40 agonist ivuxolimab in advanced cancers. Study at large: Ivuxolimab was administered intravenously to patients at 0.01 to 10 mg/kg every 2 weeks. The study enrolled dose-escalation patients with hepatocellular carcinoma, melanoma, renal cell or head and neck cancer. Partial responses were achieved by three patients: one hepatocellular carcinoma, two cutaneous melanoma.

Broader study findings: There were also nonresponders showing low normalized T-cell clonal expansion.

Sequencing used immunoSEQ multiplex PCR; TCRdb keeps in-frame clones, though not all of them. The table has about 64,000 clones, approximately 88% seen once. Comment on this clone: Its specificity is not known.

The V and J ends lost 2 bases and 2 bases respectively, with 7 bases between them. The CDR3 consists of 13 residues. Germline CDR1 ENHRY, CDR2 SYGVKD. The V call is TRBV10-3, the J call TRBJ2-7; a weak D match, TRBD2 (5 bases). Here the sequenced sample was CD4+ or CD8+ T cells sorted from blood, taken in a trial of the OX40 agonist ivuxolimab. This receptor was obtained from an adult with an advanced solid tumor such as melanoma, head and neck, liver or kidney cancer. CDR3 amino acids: CAISEDYTYEQYF. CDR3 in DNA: TGTGCCATCAGTGAGGACTACACCTACGAGCAGTACTTC.